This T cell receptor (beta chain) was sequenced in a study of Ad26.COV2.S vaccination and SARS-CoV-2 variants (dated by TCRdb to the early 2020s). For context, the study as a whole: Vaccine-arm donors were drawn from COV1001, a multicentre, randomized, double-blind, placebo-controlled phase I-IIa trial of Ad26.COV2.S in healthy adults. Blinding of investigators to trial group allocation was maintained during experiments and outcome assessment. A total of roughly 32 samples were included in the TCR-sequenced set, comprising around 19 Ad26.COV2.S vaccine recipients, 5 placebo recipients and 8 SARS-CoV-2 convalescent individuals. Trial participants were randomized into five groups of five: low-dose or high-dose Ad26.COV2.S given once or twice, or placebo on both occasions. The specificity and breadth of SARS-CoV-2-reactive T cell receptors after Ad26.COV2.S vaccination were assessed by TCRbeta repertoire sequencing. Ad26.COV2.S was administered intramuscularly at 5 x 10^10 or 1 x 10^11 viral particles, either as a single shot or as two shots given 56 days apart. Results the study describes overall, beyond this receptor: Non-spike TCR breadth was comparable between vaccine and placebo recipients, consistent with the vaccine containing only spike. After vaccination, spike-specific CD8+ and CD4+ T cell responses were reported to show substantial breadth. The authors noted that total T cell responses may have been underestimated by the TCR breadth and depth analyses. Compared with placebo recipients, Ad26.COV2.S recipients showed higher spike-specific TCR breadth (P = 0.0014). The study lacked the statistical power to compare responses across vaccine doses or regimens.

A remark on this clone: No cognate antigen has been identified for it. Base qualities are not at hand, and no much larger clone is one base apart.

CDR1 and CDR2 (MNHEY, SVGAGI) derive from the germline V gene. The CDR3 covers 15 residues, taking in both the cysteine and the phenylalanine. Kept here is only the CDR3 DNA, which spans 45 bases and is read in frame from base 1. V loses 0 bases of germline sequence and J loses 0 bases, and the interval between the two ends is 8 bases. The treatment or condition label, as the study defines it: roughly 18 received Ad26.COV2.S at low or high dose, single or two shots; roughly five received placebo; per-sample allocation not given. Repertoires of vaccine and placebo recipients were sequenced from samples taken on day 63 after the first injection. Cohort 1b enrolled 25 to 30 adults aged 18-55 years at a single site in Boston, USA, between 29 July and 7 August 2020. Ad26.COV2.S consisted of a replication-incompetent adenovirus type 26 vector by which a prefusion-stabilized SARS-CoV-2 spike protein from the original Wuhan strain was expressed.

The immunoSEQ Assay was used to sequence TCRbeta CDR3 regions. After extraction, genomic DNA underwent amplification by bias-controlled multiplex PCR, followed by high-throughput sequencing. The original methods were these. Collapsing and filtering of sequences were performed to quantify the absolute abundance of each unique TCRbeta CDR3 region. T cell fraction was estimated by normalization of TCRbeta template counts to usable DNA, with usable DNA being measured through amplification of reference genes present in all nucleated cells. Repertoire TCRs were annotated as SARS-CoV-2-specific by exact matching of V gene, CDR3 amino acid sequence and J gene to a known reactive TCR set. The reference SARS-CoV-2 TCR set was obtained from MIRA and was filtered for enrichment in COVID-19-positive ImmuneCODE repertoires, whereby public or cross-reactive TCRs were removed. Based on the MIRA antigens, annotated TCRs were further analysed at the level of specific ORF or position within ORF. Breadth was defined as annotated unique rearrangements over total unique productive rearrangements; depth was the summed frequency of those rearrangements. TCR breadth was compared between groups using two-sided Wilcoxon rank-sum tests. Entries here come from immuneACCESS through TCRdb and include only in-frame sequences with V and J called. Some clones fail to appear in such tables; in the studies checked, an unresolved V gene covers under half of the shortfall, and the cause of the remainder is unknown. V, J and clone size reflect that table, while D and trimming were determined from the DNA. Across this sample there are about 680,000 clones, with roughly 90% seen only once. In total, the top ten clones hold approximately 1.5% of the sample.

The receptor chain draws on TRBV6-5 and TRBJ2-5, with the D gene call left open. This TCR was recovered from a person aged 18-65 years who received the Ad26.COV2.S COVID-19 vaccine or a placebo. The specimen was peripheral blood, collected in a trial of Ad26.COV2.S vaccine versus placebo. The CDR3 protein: CASSYSSTDQETQYF. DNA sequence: TGTGCCAGCAGTTACTCCTCAACGGACCAAGAGACCCAGTACTTC.